This T cell receptor (beta chain) was sequenced for a study of blood T cells in healthy people across ages. Study-wide background: Using template switching, researchers captured about one barcoded beta molecule for each two T cells.

Combining a sample-barcoded 5' primer with a J-beta primer mix, a second PCR ran for about 6 to 11 cycles. A single record per CDR3 protein comes from TCRdb applying MiXCR to the 5' RACE reads. The table has about a million distinct CDR3 sequences, around two fifths seen once. The V end lost 4 bases, the J end lost 6 bases, and 20 bases lay between the germline ends. CDR1 and CDR2 (germline): DFQATT, SNEGSKA (reference sequence). The CDR3 length is 15 residues. This receptor was identified in a man aged 18 to 29 in good health. J is TRBJ2-3 and V is TRBV20-1; possibly TRBD2 for D (6 bases). What was sequenced was blood. CDR3 coding DNA: TGCAGTGCTACTACCGGGACTTCACCTTGGGATACGCAGTATTTT. This sequence encodes CSATTGTSPWDTQYF.